This is a list of T cell receptor beta chains from one sample in a study of blood T cell repertoires in COVID-19. Sequencing was performed with immunoSEQ multiplex PCR; in TCRdb, only in-frame clones are kept and a portion is missing. The sample has around 150,000 clones; roughly 83% are singletons. Sequences were obtained from peripheral blood. Receptors originate from a woman aged 80 or over with active or convalescent COVID-19. Both conserved end residues are part of each CDR3. A D gene is named only where the DNA matches it firmly. A clone size is listed for some rows: how often the clone was seen (once, few, many), or a class if it is expanded.

CDR3	DNA	D	size	length	J	V
CASSRTGTDLGAPLHF	TGTGCCAGCTCCAGGACAGGGACGGACCTGGGGGCACCCCTCCACTTT	TRBD1	few	16	TRBJ1-6	TRBV18
CAISGDSFNQIF	TGTGCCATCAGTGGAGACAGTTTTAACCAGATTTTC	NA	NA	12	TRBJ1-2	TRBV10-3
CATSDSPQRDYGYTF	TGTGCCACCAGTGATAGTCCGCAGCGGGACTATGGCTACACCTTC	NA	NA	15	TRBJ1-2	TRBV24-1
CASSEFVRRGFSHEQYF	TGCGCCAGCAGTGAGTTCGTGCGGCGGGGTTTTAGTCACGAGCAGTACTTC	NA	NA	17	TRBJ2-7	TRBV10-2
CAISGQLGYNEQFF	TGTGCCATCAGTGGACAACTTGGGTACAATGAGCAGTTCTTC	NA	once	14	TRBJ2-1	TRBV10-3
CASTSRHEQFF	TGTGCCAGCACTTCCAGGCATGAGCAGTTCTTC	NA	NA	11	TRBJ2-1	TRBV6-5
CASSRTASGGDTQYF	TGTGCCAGCAGCCGAACAGCGAGCGGTGGAGATACGCAGTATTTT	NA	NA	15	TRBJ2-3	TRBV7-3
CASSQDLTGGSGYTF	TGCGCCAGCAGCCAAGATTTAACAGGGGGCTCTGGCTACACCTTC	TRBD1	NA	15	TRBJ1-2	TRBV4-3
CASSKVRGAYEQYF	TGTGCCAGCAGCAAAGTTCGGGGGGCCTACGAGCAGTACTTC	NA	NA	14	TRBJ2-7	TRBV21-1
CASSPPTPRERREAFF	TGTGCCAGCTCACCACCTACCCCGCGGGAGAGGCGGGAAGCTTTCTTT	NA	NA	16	TRBJ1-1	TRBV18
CASGPDRENPGELFF	TGTGCTAGTGGCCCCGACAGGGAGAACCCCGGGGAGCTGTTTTTT	TRBD1	NA	15	TRBJ2-2	TRBV12-5
CASSMGGFTGELFF	TGTGCCAGCAGTATGGGGGGGTTCACCGGGGAGCTGTTTTTT	TRBD2	NA	14	TRBJ2-2	TRBV5-4
CASRQGQHSGNTIYF	TGTGCCAGCAGACAGGGACAGCACTCTGGAAACACCATATATTTT	TRBD1	NA	15	TRBJ1-3	TRBV7-2
CASSYWTSGYNEQFF	TGTGCCAGCAGTTACTGGACTAGCGGTTACAATGAGCAGTTCTTC	TRBD2	NA	15	TRBJ2-1	TRBV6-5
CAAWGVQGPSDGYTF	TGTGCCGCCTGGGGCGTACAGGGTCCCAGTGATGGCTACACCTTC	NA	NA	15	TRBJ1-2	TRBV28
CASSTLQGNEKLFF	TGTGCCAGTAGTACCTTACAGGGGAATGAAAAACTGTTTTTT	TRBD1	NA	14	TRBJ1-4	TRBV19
CASSLLQSTDTQYF	TGTGCCAGCAGTTTACTACAGAGCACAGATACGCAGTATTTT	NA	NA	14	TRBJ2-3	TRBV27
CASSLAGRENTEAFF	TGCGCCAGCAGCTTGGCCGGCAGGGAGAACACTGAAGCTTTCTTT	NA	few	15	TRBJ1-1	TRBV5-1
CASSDESGGIYEQYF	TGTGCCAGTAGTGACGAAAGCGGGGGGATCTACGAGCAGTACTTC	TRBD2	NA	15	TRBJ2-7	TRBV19
CASSGDSYEQYF	TGTGCCAGTAGCGGTGATTCCTACGAGCAGTACTTC	NA	NA	12	TRBJ2-7	TRBV19
CASSSLGGGNTEAFF	TGCGCCAGCAGCTCCTTAGGAGGCGGGAACACTGAAGCTTTCTTT	NA	few	15	TRBJ1-1	TRBV5-1
CAIAERPGTGDGYTF	TGTGCCATCGCCGAAAGACCTGGGACAGGGGATGGCTACACCTTC	TRBD1	NA	15	TRBJ1-2	TRBV10-3
CASSRRQGFTDTQYF	TGTGCCAGCAGTCGTAGACAGGGGTTCACAGATACGCAGTATTTT	TRBD1	few	15	TRBJ2-3	TRBV7-2
CASSQGGNTEAFF	TGTGCCAGCAGCCAAGGAGGGAACACTGAAGCTTTCTTT	NA	NA	13	TRBJ1-1	TRBV3-1/TRBV3-2
CASSQRVFSTGELFF	TGTGCCAGCAGCCAACGGGTCTTTTCCACCGGGGAGCTGTTTTTT	NA	NA	15	TRBJ2-2	TRBV11-2
CASHRGNSPLHF	TGTGCCAGCCACAGGGGAAATTCACCCCTCCACTTT	TRBD1	few	12	TRBJ1-6	TRBV28
CASSRDRVYGYTF	TGTGCCAGTAGTCGGGACAGGGTCTATGGCTACACCTTC	TRBD1	NA	13	TRBJ1-2	TRBV19
CAVTRDRGPSGANVLTF	TGTGCCGTAACCAGGGACAGGGGGCCTTCTGGGGCCAACGTCCTGACTTTC	TRBD1	NA	17	TRBJ2-6	TRBV30
CASSQGGGNSGNTIYF	TGTGCCAGCAGCCAAGGGGGCGGAAACTCTGGAAACACCATATATTTT	NA	NA	16	TRBJ1-3	TRBV3-1/TRBV3-2
CAWTQGNNQPQHF	TGTGCCTGGACGCAGGGGAACAATCAGCCCCAGCATTTT	NA	NA	13	TRBJ1-5	TRBV30
CASSLDRNNQPQHF	TGTGCCAGCAGCCTCGACAGAAACAATCAGCCCCAGCATTTT	NA	NA	14	TRBJ1-5	TRBV7-2
CASSPFGGGGDTQYF	TGTGCCAGCAGTCCCTTTGGCGGGGGGGGAGATACGCAGTATTTT	TRBD2	NA	15	TRBJ2-3	TRBV6-2/TRBV6-3
CASSWPGLAGETGELFF	TGTGCCAGCAGTTGGCCGGGACTAGCGGGGGAGACCGGGGAGCTGTTTTTT	TRBD2	NA	17	TRBJ2-2	TRBV6-2/TRBV6-3
CASSPPNRAEEKLFF	TGTGCCAGCTCACCACCGAACAGGGCGGAGGAAAAACTGTTTTTT	NA	NA	15	TRBJ1-4	TRBV18
CASSLLEFQETQYF	TGTGCCAGCAGCTTGCTAGAGTTCCAAGAGACCCAGTACTTC	NA	NA	14	TRBJ2-5	TRBV7-8
CASSRDRATEAFF	TGTGCCAGCAGCCGGGACAGGGCCACTGAAGCTTTCTTT	TRBD1	NA	13	TRBJ1-1	TRBV12-3/TRBV12-4
CAISDTGGTGNTIYF	TGTGCCATCAGTGATACGGGAGGTACTGGAAACACCATATATTTT	NA	NA	15	TRBJ1-3	TRBV10-3
CASSLGDTGELFF	TGTGCCAGCAGCCTCGGGGACACCGGGGAGCTGTTTTTT	NA	once	13	TRBJ2-2	TRBV5-8
CASSQGGTGDGQPQHF	TGTGCCAGCAGCCAAGGAGGTACAGGGGATGGACAGCCCCAGCATTTT	TRBD1	once	16	TRBJ1-5	TRBV3-1/TRBV3-2
CASTLLAGDEQYF	TGTGCCAGCACCTTACTCGCCGGGGACGAGCAGTACTTC	NA	NA	13	TRBJ2-7	TRBV12-3/TRBV12-4
CASTTLDTEAFF	TGTGCCAGCACGACTTTAGACACTGAAGCTTTCTTT	NA	NA	12	TRBJ1-1	TRBV5-6
CASSRQDRGREKLFF	TGTGCCAGCAGCCGACAGGACAGGGGTCGTGAAAAACTGTTTTTT	TRBD1	once	15	TRBJ1-4	TRBV11-2
CAGQGSLSTDTQYF	TGTGCCGGCCAGGGTTCTCTTAGCACAGATACGCAGTATTTT	NA	NA	14	TRBJ2-3	TRBV7-9
CAISVYLRETQYF	TGTGCCATCAGTGTGTACCTCCGGGAGACCCAGTACTTC	NA	NA	13	TRBJ2-5	TRBV10-3
CASTRAAGTEAFF	TGTGCCAGCACTAGGGCCGCGGGCACTGAAGCTTTCTTT	NA	once	13	TRBJ1-1	TRBV6-5
CASSFSGGQTGELFF	TGTGCCAGCAGCTTTTCTGGGGGCCAAACCGGGGAGCTGTTTTTT	NA	NA	15	TRBJ2-2	TRBV5-4
CASSSSDRGNTEAFF	TGTGCCAGCAGTAGCTCGGACAGGGGCAACACTGAAGCTTTCTTT	TRBD1	NA	15	TRBJ1-1	TRBV6-6
CASSKDNQETQYF	TGCGCCAGCAGCAAAGACAACCAAGAGACCCAGTACTTC	NA	NA	13	TRBJ2-5	TRBV5-1
CASSRTGNEKLFF	TGTGCCAGCAGCAGGACAGGGAACGAAAAACTGTTTTTT	TRBD1	once	13	TRBJ1-4	TRBV6-2/TRBV6-3
CASSYSGTGTYGYTF	TGTGCCAGCAGTTACTCCGGGACAGGGACCTATGGCTACACCTTC	TRBD1	few	15	TRBJ1-2	TRBV6-5
CASSPYGTYTEAFF	TGTGCCAGCAGTCCTTACGGGACATACACTGAAGCTTTCTTT	NA	once	14	TRBJ1-1	TRBV27
CAISPDSEKLFF	TGTGCCATCTCCCCGGACTCAGAAAAACTGTTTTTT	NA	once	12	TRBJ1-4	TRBV10-3
CASRREVQETQYF	TGTGCCAGCAGGCGCGAGGTTCAAGAGACCCAGTACTTC	NA	NA	13	TRBJ2-5	TRBV5-5